Listed below are T cell receptor beta chains from one sample, sequenced in a study of blood T cell repertoires in COVID-19. The data were produced by immunoSEQ multiplex PCR, yet TCRdb's version contains in-frame clones alone and is incomplete. This sample yields a few hundred thousand clones, of which about four fifths are seen a single time; 2.5% to 3.5% belongs to the top ten. Source material: peripheral blood. These receptors were obtained from a man aged 45-65 years with active or convalescent COVID-19. Both conserved end residues are trimmed from each CDR3. D genes are given only for firm matches.

TRBJ2-1 TRBD2 TRBV5-1 ASSLVAGSSYNEQF
TRBJ1-2 - TRBV5-1 ASSREGGRSRNGYT
TRBJ1-4 TRBD1 TRBV7-2 ASSLGDRGTNEKLF
TRBJ1-1 - TRBV7-9 ASSLGGSGTEAF
TRBJ1-2 TRBD1 TRBV11-3 ASSLSPGQSVGYT
TRBJ1-5 - TRBV30 AWGVNRVHQPQH
TRBJ1-4 TRBD1 TRBV10-3 AISESRGQGNEKLF
TRBJ2-5 TRBD1 TRBV27 ASSPHPDRGQTQY
TRBJ2-6 TRBD2 TRBV11-2 ASDAGVTGANVLT
TRBJ1-4 - TRBV2 ASQFNEGNEKLF
TRBJ1-1 - TRBV30 AWSLRGSTEAF
TRBJ2-1 - TRBV24-1 ATSDSQTNEQF
TRBJ2-5 TRBD2 TRBV27 ASSPGLAGGRQETQY
TRBJ2-4 TRBD1 TRBV4-3 ASSQEKQGNIQY
TRBJ1-2 TRBD1 TRBV11-2 ASSPTGGAAVGYT
TRBJ1-1 - TRBV27 ASSLPPGLNTEAF
TRBJ1-2 TRBD1 TRBV5-1 ASSLGRTGTGFGDGYT
TRBJ1-4 - TRBV4-1 ASSLVLNEKLF
TRBJ2-7 - TRBV12-5 ASGLEREPPTYEQY
TRBJ1-1 TRBD1 TRBV6-6 ASSPDRGHHLNTEAF
TRBJ1-1 - TRBV12-3/TRBV12-4 ASGTVNTEAF
TRBJ2-7 TRBD2 TRBV3-1/TRBV3-2 ASSKPGGQYEQY
TRBJ2-1 - TRBV5-1 ASSSDSSSYNEQF
TRBJ2-7 TRBD1 TRBV11-2 ASSRIQGKGPYEQY
TRBJ1-1 - TRBV28 ASSFGGGVTEAF
TRBJ2-7 TRBD2 TRBV2 ASGTSGISYEQY
TRBJ2-3 TRBD2 TRBV19 ASSKGAGASTDTQY
TRBJ2-7 - TRBV10-2 ASSEQVRNEQY
TRBJ2-5 TRBD2 TRBV9 ASSAPGLAGEETQY
TRBJ2-1 TRBD2 TRBV5-4 ASSLVSGGGNEQF
TRBJ2-7 - TRBV14 ASGEQGYEQY
TRBJ2-7 TRBD1 TRBV5-1 ASSFGDRDSYEQY
TRBJ1-1 - TRBV19 ASRLGGVNTEAF
TRBJ1-6 - TRBV9 ASSVDPSSYNSPLH
TRBJ2-7 - TRBV28 ASTSLSSYEQY
TRBJ2-4 TRBD1 TRBV6-6 ASSPRTGGQLAKNIQY
TRBJ2-7 TRBD2 TRBV5-1 ASKEREGRNEQY
TRBJ2-3 - TRBV10-1 ASSESSGQSDTQY
TRBJ1-2 - TRBV12-3/TRBV12-4 ASSLQNYGYT
TRBJ2-5 TRBD2 TRBV7-9 ASSPGGGSETQY
TRBJ2-1 TRBD2 TRBV9 ASSPRLASEQF